This T cell receptor beta chain was obtained from a study of OX40 agonist ivuxolimab in advanced cancers. The germline V gene encodes CDR1 LGHNT and CDR2 FRNRAP. This CDR3 spans 12 amino acids. Trimming took off 6 bases at V and 3 bases at J, with 8 bases between the two ends. Using immunoSEQ multiplex PCR, the repertoire was profiled, and TCRdb retains in-frame clones only, with some absent. The sample has more than 50,000 clones, approximately 78% seen once. This sequence originates from an adult with an advanced solid tumor such as melanoma, head and neck, liver or kidney cancer. The chain joins TRBV12-5 to TRBJ1-1; D gene unclear. The starting material was CD4+ or CD8+ T cells sorted from blood, obtained in a trial of the OX40 agonist ivuxolimab. CDR3 nucleotide sequence: TGTGCTAGTGGACTTACAGACACTGAAGCTTTCTTT. It yields the protein CASGLTDTEAFF.